This is a list of T cell receptor beta chains from one sample in a study of T cell responses to AZD1222 COVID-19 vaccine. The data were produced by immunoSEQ multiplex PCR, yet TCRdb's version contains in-frame clones alone and is incomplete. The data show some 180,000 clones, with around 90% seen just once and 1.5% to 2% held by the top ten. The material was peripheral blood, obtained 28 days after the second AZD1222 dose. Receptors originate from an adult who received the AZD1222 COVID-19 vaccine. The CDR3 runs from the conserved cysteine through the conserved F or W.

V	J	CDR3
TRBV19	TRBJ1-4	CASSIEGGKLFF
TRBV7-6	TRBJ1-1	CASSLAAGDKNTEAFF
TRBV6-5	TRBJ2-7	CASSSGSSSYEQYF
TRBV18	TRBJ1-2	CASSPRGEGYTF
TRBV19	TRBJ2-7	CASSVSGGPEQYF
TRBV6-2/TRBV6-3	TRBJ2-5	CASSYRPSGTRYETQYF
TRBV7-2	TRBJ2-7	CASSLSGGMGANLREQYF
TRBV4-2	TRBJ2-3	CASSQDFEADTQYF
TRBV10-3	TRBJ2-5	CAISVRGEETQYF
TRBV18	TRBJ2-7	CASSPGLYEQYF
TRBV30	TRBJ1-2	CAWSGDRSYGYTF
TRBV29-1	TRBJ2-5	CSVAFAVGRETQYF
TRBV3-1/TRBV3-2	TRBJ1-3	CASSIRPGQGGNTIYF
TRBV7-6	TRBJ1-3	CASSPQQTGRGSGNTIYF
TRBV18	TRBJ2-7	CASSPRDTDYEQYF
TRBV4-2	TRBJ2-5	CASSQAPQGEWETQYF
TRBV5-1	TRBJ1-1	CASSLDGYSNTEAFF
TRBV5-8	TRBJ1-5	CASSGQPYSNQPQHF
TRBV9	TRBJ1-3	CASSFTGRAISGNTIYF
TRBV5-4	TRBJ2-2	CASSLDGTGELFF
TRBV5-1	TRBJ2-1	CASSSSGSADNEQFF
TRBV28	TRBJ1-5	CASGMGSQVQPQHF
TRBV4-2	TRBJ2-1	CASSQGTSGGTKNNEQFF
TRBV6-2/TRBV6-3	TRBJ2-3	CASSYPGQGTYSTDTQYF
TRBV19	TRBJ2-7	CASSIVGLATGGEQYF
TRBV30	TRBJ1-1	CAYNQGGGTEAFF
TRBV7-2	TRBJ1-6	CASTFTGSHNSPLHF
TRBV19	TRBJ1-2	CASSGQGAYGYTF
TRBV28	TRBJ2-5	CASRVAGSQETQYF